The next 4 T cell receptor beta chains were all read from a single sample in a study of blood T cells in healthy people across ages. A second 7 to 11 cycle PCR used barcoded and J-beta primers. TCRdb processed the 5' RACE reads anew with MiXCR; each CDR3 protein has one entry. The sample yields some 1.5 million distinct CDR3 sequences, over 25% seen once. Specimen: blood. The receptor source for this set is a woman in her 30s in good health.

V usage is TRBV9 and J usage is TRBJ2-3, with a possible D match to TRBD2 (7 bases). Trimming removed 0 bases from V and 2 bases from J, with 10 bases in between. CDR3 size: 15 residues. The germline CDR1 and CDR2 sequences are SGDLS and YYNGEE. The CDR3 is CASSVEGGATDTQYF. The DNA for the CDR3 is TGTGCCAGCAGCGTAGAGGGGGGGGCCACAGATACGCAGTATTTT.

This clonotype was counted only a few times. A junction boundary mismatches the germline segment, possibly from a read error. CDR3: CASTVVGSQRAYEQYF. CDR3 bases: TGTGCCAGCACCGTAGTTGGGTCACAGCGAGCCTACGAGCAGTACTTC. This chain uses TRBV9 with TRBJ2-5; D uncertain. The DNA end lines up better with TRBJ2-7; the J call may be wrong. The CDR3 totals 16 residues. CDR1 is SGDLS, CDR2 YYNGEE, per germline.

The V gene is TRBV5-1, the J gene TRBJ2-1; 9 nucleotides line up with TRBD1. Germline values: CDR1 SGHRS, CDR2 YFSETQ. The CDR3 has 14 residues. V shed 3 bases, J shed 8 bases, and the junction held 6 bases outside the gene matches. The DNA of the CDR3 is TGCGCCAGCAGCTCAGGGACAGGGTTGGATGAGCAGTTCTTC. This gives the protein CASSSGTGLDEQFF.

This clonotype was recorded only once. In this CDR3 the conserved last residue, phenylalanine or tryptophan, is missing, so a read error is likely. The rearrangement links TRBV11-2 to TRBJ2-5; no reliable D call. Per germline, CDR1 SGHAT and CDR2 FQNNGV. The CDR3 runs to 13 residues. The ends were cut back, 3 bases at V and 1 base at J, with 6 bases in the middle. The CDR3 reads CASSLGTQETQYC. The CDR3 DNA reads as TGTGCCAGCAGCTTGGGAACCCAAGAGACCCAGTACTGC.